This entry features one T cell receptor (beta chain) sequence. The data were obtained in a study of blood T cell repertoires in COVID-19. In the study overall: PBMCs, B-cell-depleted T cells, or T cells provided the cDNA or gDNA that made up the material.

V was shortened by 4 bases and J by 4 bases, with 11 bases between the two germline ends. This CDR3 has 13 amino acids. Germline V gene lookup returns CDR1 SQVTM and CDR2 ANQGSEA. The authors' processing: Nucleated cell counts were estimated from reference gene primer amplification. The method was immunoSEQ multiplex PCR; TCRdb's version includes in-frame clones alone and lacks a portion of them. V and J calls and clone size come straight from that table; D and trimming were deduced from the DNA. Among fewer than 55,000 clones listed, approximately 85% were seen once. The sequence came from a woman aged 60-75 years with acute or convalescent COVID-19. The chain uses TRBV29-1 and TRBJ1-5, with D maybe TRBD1 (5 bases). The sequenced sample consisted of peripheral blood. The CDR3 here is CSVGGQPNQPQHF. The CDR3 DNA follows: TGCAGCGTTGGTGGACAACCGAATCAGCCCCAGCATTTT. Complete variable domain (other parts from reference TRBV29-1 and TRBJ1-5): SAVISQKPSRDICQRGTSLTIQCQVDSQVTMMFWYRQQPGQSLTLIATANQGSEATYESGFVIDKFPISRPNLTFSTLTVSNMSPEDSSIYLCSVGGQPNQPQHFGDGTRLSIL.